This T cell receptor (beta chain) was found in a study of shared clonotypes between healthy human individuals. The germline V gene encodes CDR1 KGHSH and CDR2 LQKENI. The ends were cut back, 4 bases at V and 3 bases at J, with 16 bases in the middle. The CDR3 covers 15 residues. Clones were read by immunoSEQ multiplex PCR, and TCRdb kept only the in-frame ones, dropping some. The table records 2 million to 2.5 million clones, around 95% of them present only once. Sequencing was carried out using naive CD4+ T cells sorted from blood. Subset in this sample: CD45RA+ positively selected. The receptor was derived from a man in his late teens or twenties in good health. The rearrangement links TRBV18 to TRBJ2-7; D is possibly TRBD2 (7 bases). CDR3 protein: CASSRAGAGNYEQYF. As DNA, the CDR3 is TGTGCCAGCTCACGCGCGGGGGCAGGGAACTACGAGCAGTACTTC.